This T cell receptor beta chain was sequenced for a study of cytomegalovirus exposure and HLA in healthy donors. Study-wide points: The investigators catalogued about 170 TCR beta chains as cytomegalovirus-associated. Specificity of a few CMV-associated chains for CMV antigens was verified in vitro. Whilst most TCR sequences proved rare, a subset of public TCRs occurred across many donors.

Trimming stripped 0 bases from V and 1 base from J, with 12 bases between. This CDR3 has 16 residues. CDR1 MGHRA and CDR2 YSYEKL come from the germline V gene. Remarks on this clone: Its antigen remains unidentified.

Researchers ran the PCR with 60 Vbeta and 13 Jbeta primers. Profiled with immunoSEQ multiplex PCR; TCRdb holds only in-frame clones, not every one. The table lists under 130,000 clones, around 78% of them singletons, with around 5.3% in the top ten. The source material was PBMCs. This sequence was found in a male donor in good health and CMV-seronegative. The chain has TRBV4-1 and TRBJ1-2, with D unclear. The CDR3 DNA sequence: TGCGCCAGCAGCCAAGATCTGGCCAGTTATAACTATGGCTACACCTTC. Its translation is CASSQDLASYNYGYTF.